This TCR beta chain was identified during a study of control samples from healthy donors and cancer patients. This CDR3 contains 15 residues. In germline, CDR1 is KGHSH, CDR2 LQKENI. V lost 3 bases, J lost 3 bases, and 7 bases stayed unmatched. Data came from immunoSEQ multiplex PCR; TCRdb stores just in-frame clones and leaves some out. Of 150,000 to 200,000 clones in the sample, around 89% were seen once. The receptor was isolated from a woman between 50 and 59 years old in good health. Specimen: blood. V gene TRBV18 combines with J gene TRBJ2-7; 8 positions match TRBD1. CDR3 DNA sequence: TGTGCCAGCTCACCGGGACAGGTTTCTGACTACGAGCAGTACTTC. Translation gives CASSPGQVSDYEQYF.